A selection of T cell receptor beta chains follows, all from one sample in a study of cytomegalovirus exposure and HLA in healthy donors. Using immunoSEQ multiplex PCR, the repertoire was profiled, and TCRdb retains in-frame clones only, with some absent. Among some 140,000 clones, around 80% were seen once, and the ten largest hold more than 10%. The sample consisted of PBMCs. Receptors originate from a man between 25 and 39 years old in good health and CMV-seropositive. The CDR3 runs from the conserved cysteine through the conserved F or W. A D gene is named only where the DNA matches it firmly. A clone size is listed for some rows: how often the clone was seen (once, few, many), or a class if it is expanded.

CDR3 DNA	CDR3 protein	V gene	J gene	D gene	clone size
TGTGCCATCAGTGAAGGCGAAGCGGGAGGGGTCTACGAGCAGTACTTC	CAISEGEAGGVYEQYF	TRBV10-3	TRBJ2-7	TRBD2	NA
TGTGCCAGCAGCCCTATACAGGTCCGGGAGCAGTTCTTC	CASSPIQVREQFF	TRBV28	TRBJ2-1	NA	NA
TGCGCCAGCAGCTTGGCGGGGACAGGGGAGGCTAGCGGGAGTGGTGATGAGCAGTTCTTC	CASSLAGTGEASGSGDEQFF	TRBV5-1	TRBJ2-1	NA	NA
TGCGCCAGCAGCCCCTTGGGGGTAGCGGACGAGCAGTACTTC	CASSPLGVADEQYF	TRBV5-1	TRBJ2-7	NA	NA
TGTGCCAGCAGCTTGGTAACAGGGGCAGATACGCAGTATTTT	CASSLVTGADTQYF	TRBV5-4	TRBJ2-3	TRBD1	NA
TGCGCCAGCAGCTTGGAGGGGACAGGAATGGATACGCAGTATTTT	CASSLEGTGMDTQYF	TRBV5-1	TRBJ2-3	TRBD1	NA
TGTGCCAGCAGCAGGGACAGGACCTCCTACGAGCAGTACTTC	CASSRDRTSYEQYF	TRBV27	TRBJ2-7	TRBD1	NA
TGTGCCAGCAGCGTCTCGCGGGGCTCGGAGACCCAGTACTTC	CASSVSRGSETQYF	TRBV9	TRBJ2-5	NA	NA
TGCGCCAGCAGCTGGAGAGCCAGTGCAGATACGCAGTATTTT	CASSWRASADTQYF	TRBV5-1	TRBJ2-3	NA	NA
TGTGCCAGCAGCTTAGAGAGCGGGTCCTTCTCCTACGAGCAGTACTTC	CASSLESGSFSYEQYF	TRBV7-2	TRBJ2-7	NA	NA
TGTGCCAGCAGTTCGAGGACAGGGAACAATGAGCAGTTCTTC	CASSSRTGNNEQFF	TRBV6-5	TRBJ2-1	TRBD1	once
TGTGCCAGCAGCCAAGAAGGGACAGGGGACTACGAGCAGTACTTC	CASSQEGTGDYEQYF	TRBV4-2	TRBJ2-7	TRBD1	NA
TGTGCCAGCAGCCGGGGTCCTACCTACGAGCAGTACTTC	CASSRGPTYEQYF	TRBV28	TRBJ2-7	NA	NA
TGTGCCAGCAGTTACTCGTGGAGGGGGCGCGATGAGCAGTTCTTC	CASSYSWRGRDEQFF	TRBV6-6	TRBJ2-1	NA	NA
TGTGCCAGCAGCCCCGACAGGGACGGTGAAAAACTGTTTTTT	CASSPDRDGEKLFF	TRBV5-4	TRBJ1-4	TRBD1	few
TGTGCCAGCAGTTACTTTGGAGGACTAAACAATGAGCAGTTCTTC	CASSYFGGLNNEQFF	TRBV6-5	TRBJ2-1	NA	few
TGCGCCAGCAGCCCCGGGACAGATTTAAACATTCAGTACTTC	CASSPGTDLNIQYF	TRBV5-1	TRBJ2-4	TRBD1	NA
TGTGCCAGCAGCTTAGGGGCCAACTCTGGAAACACCATATATTTT	CASSLGANSGNTIYF	TRBV11-3	TRBJ1-3	NA	few
TGTGCCTGGAGCGCCGGCGGGGCGGCCAAAAACATTCAGTACTTC	CAWSAGGAAKNIQYF	TRBV30	TRBJ2-4	NA	NA
TGTGCCAGCAGTTTAGGTACAGGGTTTCGGGAAGCTTTCTTT	CASSLGTGFREAFF	TRBV27	TRBJ1-1	NA	NA
TGTGCCAGCAGTCCAACAGGGGGCTACACAGATACGCAGTATTTT	CASSPTGGYTDTQYF	TRBV28	TRBJ2-3	TRBD1	NA
TGTGCCAGCAGCTTCCAGGGTTCTCGAGAGACCCAGTACTTC	CASSFQGSRETQYF	TRBV5-8	TRBJ2-5	NA	NA
TGTGCCAGCAGCACGGGACAGGCATCTGGAAACACCATATATTTT	CASSTGQASGNTIYF	TRBV7-9	TRBJ1-3	TRBD1	NA
TGTGCCAGCAGCTTCCCTGACACTACTGAAGCTTTCTTT	CASSFPDTTEAFF	TRBV28	TRBJ1-1	NA	NA
TGTGCCAGCAGGGCAGGGCCCTCCTACGAGCAGTACTTC	CASRAGPSYEQYF	TRBV5-5	TRBJ2-7	NA	NA
TGTGCCAGCAGCCCGGGTCTAGCGGGAGAAGAGACCCAGTACTTC	CASSPGLAGEETQYF	TRBV7-6	TRBJ2-5	TRBD2	NA
TGTGCCAGCAGCCCCCGTCAGGGACTGAAACCCTACAATGAGCAGTTCTTC	CASSPRQGLKPYNEQFF	TRBV7-3	TRBJ2-1	NA	once
TGTGCCAGCAGCTTGCGGGACAGGGGGCTTAGCGGGGAGCTGTTTTTT	CASSLRDRGLSGELFF	TRBV7-9	TRBJ2-2	TRBD1	once
TGTGCCAGCAGCCCCGGACAGAAATATGGCTACATCTTC	CASSPGQKYGYIF	TRBV11-3	TRBJ1-2	NA	NA
TGTGCCAGCAGCTTAGGGTCCGGAGACCAAGAGACCCAGTACTTC	CASSLGSGDQETQYF	TRBV7-3	TRBJ2-5	NA	NA
TGCGCCAGCAGCTCAACTGTAAGCTCCTACAATGAGCAGTTCTTC	CASSSTVSSYNEQFF	TRBV5-1	TRBJ2-1	NA	NA